The 12 T cell receptor beta chains below all came from one sample that was sequenced in a study of T cells in Graves' hyperthyroidism and ophthalmopathy. Amplification targeted TCR beta CDR3 regions from RNA transcripts. The TCR CDR3 was amplified in a first-round RT-PCR using the HTBI primer set. TCRdb processed the multiplex PCR reads anew with MiXCR; each CDR3 protein has one entry. The repertoire holds about half a million distinct CDR3 sequences, with roughly 25% as singletons. Material: blood. The receptors originated from a woman aged 25 to 45 with Graves' ophthalmopathy.

The J gene is TRBJ2-5, the V gene TRBV29-1; D may match TRBD1 or TRBD2 (5 bases each). CDR3 length equals 14 residues. Trimming took 4 bases from V and 0 from J, leaving 12 bases between them. CDR1 SQVTM and CDR2 ANQGSEA come from the germline V gene. Here the CDR3 reads CSVVGWDHQETQYF. In DNA form, the CDR3 reads TGCAGCGTTGTAGGATGGGACCACCAAGAGACCCAGTACTTC.

V and J are TRBV20-1 and TRBJ2-4, with 9 bases aligning to TRBD2. The CDR3 totals 16 residues. In germline, CDR1 is DFQATT, CDR2 SNEGSKA (reference sequence). The V and J ends lost 6 bases and 5 bases, in that order; junction bases with no gene match: 14. In DNA form, the CDR3 reads TGCAGTGCCTTCCGACTAGCGGAGGGTGGGGAAAACATTCAGTACTTC. Its protein is CSAFRLAEGGENIQYF.

This clonotype was observed at least ten times. Compared with germline, one end of the junction differs, possibly owing to a read error. This chain joins TRBV7-7 and TRBJ1-1, with TRBD1 as a possible D gene (5 bases). The germline gives CDR1 SSHAT, CDR2 FNYEAQ (reference sequence). This CDR3 has 13 amino acids. The DNA of the CDR3 is TGTGCTAGCAGCCATGACAGCGCCTCTGAAGCTTTCTTT. Amino acids: CASSHDSASEAFF. The whole variable domain, remainder taken from reference TRBV7-7 and TRBJ1-1, is GAGVSQSPRYKVTKRGQDVTLRCDPISSHATLYWYQQALGQGPEFLTYFNYEAQPDKSGLPSDRFSAERPEGSISTLTIQRTEQRDSAMYRCASSHDSASEAFFGQGTRLTVV.

The chain uses TRBV7-2 and TRBJ2-7, with TRBD2 as a possible D gene (5 bases). V dropped 1 base and J dropped 0 bases, with 10 bases sitting between them. Germline V gene lookup returns CDR1 SGHTA and CDR2 FQGNSA. This CDR3 has 15 residues. CDR3 residues: CASSLVGADSYEQYF. In DNA, the CDR3 is TGTGCCAGCAGCTTAGTGGGAGCTGACTCCTACGAGCAGTACTTC.

This clonotype was seen repeatedly, ten times or more. The rearrangement uses TRBV5-6 and TRBJ1-2; 8 nucleotides agree with TRBD1. Trimming took 1 base from V and 4 from J; bases not matched to a gene: 6. From germline, CDR1 is SGHDT and CDR2 YYEEEE. The CDR3 covers 15 residues. CDR3 loop: CASSLNRGELYGYTF. CDR3 bases: TGTGCCAGCAGCTTGAACAGGGGGGAGCTCTATGGCTACACCTTC.

Ten or more counts support this clonotype. The V call is TRBV4-3, the J call TRBJ1-1; tentative D call: TRBD1 (5 bases). The CDR3 extends over 17 amino acids. Germline V gene lookup returns CDR1 LGHNA and CDR2 YSLEER. V shed 0 bases and J shed 0 bases, with 14 bases lying between them. The CDR3 loop reads CASSQDLGGGVNTEAFF. CDR3 bases: TGCGCCAGCAGCCAAGATCTGGGGGGAGGAGTGAACACTGAAGCTTTCTTT.

As to this clonotype: This clone may be a read error of a much larger clone one base away. The J gene is TRBJ1-1, the V gene TRBV12-3 or TRBV12-4; 12 nucleotides align to TRBD1. The junction had 3 bases not matched to a gene; V was cut back by 4 bases and J by 12 bases. The CDR3 spans 12 residues. CDR3 nucleotide sequence: TGTGCCAGCAGTTCGGGACAGGGGGCGTCTTTCTTT. This sequence encodes CASSSGQGASFF.

This clonotype was detected ten times or more. The genes are TRBV29-1 and TRBJ2-4, with 16 positions matching TRBD2. Germline loops: CDR1 SQVTM, CDR2 ANQGSEA. CDR3 length equals 18 residues. The V and J ends lost 6 bases and 1 base, in that order; junction bases with no gene match: 9. The CDR3 DNA reads TGCAGCGTCACAGGGGGACTAGCGGGGGGGAATGCCAAAAACATTCAGTACTTC. Translated: CSVTGGLAGGNAKNIQYF.

This clonotype appeared a few times. The V gene is TRBV6-2 or TRBV6-3, the J gene TRBJ1-5; D gene ambiguous. The CDR3 loop spans 13 amino acids. Germline V CDR1 and CDR2: MNHEY, SVGEGT. Trimming left V 4 bases short and J 6 bases short, with 10 bases between. CDR3 loop: CASSFSGPQPQHF. The CDR3 region has the DNA TGTGCCAGCAGTTTTTCCGGGCCTCAGCCCCAGCATTTT.

This clonotype was seen more than once but under ten times. A much larger clone lies a single base off, so this may be a read error. The gene calls are TRBV6-5 and TRBJ2-7; 8 positions match TRBD1. The CDR3 is 16 residues long. V lost 2 bases, J lost 7 bases, and 13 bases stayed unmatched. In germline, CDR1 is MNHEY, CDR2 SVGAGI. The DNA of the CDR3 is TGTGCCAGCAGTTACGCGTTGACAGGGGCAGTAGAGGAGCAGTACTTC. It is translated as CASSYALTGAVEEQYF.

This clonotype was detected ten times or more. The chain links TRBV5-1 to TRBJ1-1; possible D gene TRBD1, 6 bases. The V end was cut by 4 bases, the J end by 3 bases, with 19 bases between. Germline assignment: CDR1 SGHRS and CDR2 YFSETQ. The CDR3 spans 16 residues. The CDR3 nucleotides are TGCGCCAGCAGCAGTGGACAGTGGATCGGTGACACTGAAGCTTTCTTT. Its protein is CASSSGQWIGDTEAFF.

Note on this clonotype: Given a much more abundant clone one base away, this may be a read error. This chain joins TRBV10-2 and TRBJ2-7; D assignment may be TRBD1 or TRBD2 (5 bases each). Trimming removed 6 bases at V and 5 bases at J, with 11 bases between. Germline lookup yields CDR1 WSHSY and CDR2 SAAADI. The CDR3 extends over 12 amino acids. As DNA, the CDR3 is TGCGCCAGCAGGGGACCACTGCACGAGCAGTACTTC. Its protein product is CASRGPLHEQYF.